These 30 T cell receptor beta chains share one sample of origin, sequenced in a study of T cell responses to AZD1222 COVID-19 vaccine. Profiling relied on immunoSEQ multiplex PCR, and the TCRdb table lists in-frame clones only, not all of them. The data contain about 150,000 clones, around nine tenths of them singletons. Sequenced here: peripheral blood, sampled on day 0 of AZD1222 vaccination. The receptors stem from an adult in good health.

V usage is TRBV5-6 and J usage is TRBJ2-2; perhaps TRBD2 as D (6 bases). V dropped 3 bases and J dropped 1 base, with 16 bases sitting between them. There are 17 residues in the CDR3. Germline values: CDR1 SGHDT, CDR2 YYEEEE. CDR3 loop: CASSWARSGVNTGELFF. The CDR3 DNA sequence: TGTGCCAGCAGCTGGGCCCGTTCGGGGGTGAACACCGGGGAGCTGTTTTTT.

The chain combines TRBV5-1 with TRBJ2-5; D is possibly TRBD1 or TRBD2 (5 bases each). Germline V gene data show CDR1 as SGHRS and CDR2 as YFSETQ. CDR3 length: 14 residues. The V and J ends lost 5 bases and 5 bases respectively, with 16 bases between them. DNA for the CDR3: TGCGCCAGCAGGTACCCGGGACCCCGTGAGACCCAGTACTTC. The encoded protein is CASRYPGPRETQYF.

The chain couples TRBV4-3 to TRBJ2-1, with 7 bases that match TRBD2. This CDR3 is built from 18 residues. The germline V gene has CDR1 LGHNA and CDR2 YSLEER. The trim removed 1 base at V and 2 bases at J, leaving 11 bases unmatched. The CDR3 sequence: CASSQGRPLAMAYNEQFF. The CDR3 DNA follows: TGCGCCAGCAGCCAAGGCCGACCACTAGCGATGGCCTACAATGAGCAGTTCTTC.

The chain carries TRBV24-1 and TRBJ2-1, with 12 bases lining up with TRBD2. The CDR3 is 16 amino acids. CDR1 is KGHDR and CDR2 is SFDVKD in the germline V gene. After removal of 4 bases from V and 8 bases from J, the junction contained 8 bases not matched to a gene. CDR3 in DNA: TGTGCCACCAGTGAGTTTTCGACTAGCGGGAGCGATGAGCAGTTCTTC. It encodes CATSEFSTSGSDEQFF.

The V and J genes are TRBV7-2 and TRBJ1-2, with TRBD1 identical over 11 bases. The germline V gene encodes CDR1 SGHTA and CDR2 FQGNSA. J was trimmed by 8 bases and V by 3 bases; bases with no gene match: 11. This CDR3 is 16 amino acids long. The CDR3 DNA reads TGTGCCAGCAGCTTCCCCCCGGGACAGGGGGTACGAGGCTACACCTTC. Translated, it gives CASSFPPGQGVRGYTF. The full variable domain, with the rest looked up from reference TRBV7-2 and TRBJ1-2, is GAGVSQSPSNKVTEKGKDVELRCDPISGHTALYWYRQSLGQGLEFLIYFQGNSAPDKSGLPSDRFSAERTGGSVSTLTIQRTQQEDSAVYLCASSFPPGQGVRGYTFGSGTRLTVV.

The DNA for the CDR3 is TGTGCCAGCGGGGACAGGGTTGGCGGGGAGCTGTTTTTT. As protein: CASGDRVGGELFF. The J gene is TRBJ2-2, the V gene TRBV28; 9 nucleotides align to TRBD1. J was trimmed by 7 bases and V by 8 bases; bases with no gene match: 5. CDR1 and CDR2 from the germline V gene are MDHEN and SYDVKM. This CDR3 has 13 amino acids.

The chain joins TRBV19 to TRBJ2-1; possibly TRBD2 for D (5 bases). V shed 5 bases and J shed 9 bases, with 14 bases lying between them. CDR1 is LNHDA and CDR2 is SQIVND in the germline V gene (reference sequence). The CDR3 consists of 13 residues. This CDR3 reads CASSPEVRREQFF. The CDR3 DNA reads TGTGCCAGTAGTCCGGAGGTAAGACGTGAGCAGTTCTTC.

The chain uses TRBV19 and TRBJ1-2; no clear D. In germline, CDR1 is LNHDA, CDR2 SQIVND (reference sequence). The CDR3 length is 11 residues. V shed 6 bases and J shed 3 bases, with 5 bases lying between them. For the CDR3, the DNA is TGTGCCAGTAGACTACACTATGGCTACACCTTC. Translating it yields CASRLHYGYTF.

The CDR3 here is CASSSRMVGELFF. Written as DNA, the CDR3 is TGTGCCAGCAGCTCTAGGATGGTCGGGGAGCTGTTTTTT. The gene calls are TRBV9 and TRBJ2-2; D is uncertain. V was clipped by 4 bases and J by 7 bases, with 11 bases between them. Germline values: CDR1 SGDLS, CDR2 YYNGEE. The CDR3 consists of 13 residues.

This sequence joins TRBV10-3 and TRBJ1-1; D remains unclear. Germline-derived CDR1 and CDR2 are ENHRY and SYGVKD. V shed 6 bases and J shed 1 base, with 15 bases lying between them. CDR3 length: 15 amino acids. CDR3 region: CAIRIGLTGNTEAFF. CDR3 DNA: TGTGCCATCAGGATCGGCCTTACCGGGAACACTGAAGCTTTCTTT.

The rearrangement uses TRBV6-4 and TRBJ2-1; 10 bases line up with TRBD2. J was trimmed by 4 bases and V by 6 bases; bases with no gene match: 6. Germline CDR1 reads MRHNA; CDR2 reads SNTAGT. This CDR3 comprises 15 residues. CDR3 DNA: TGTGCCAGCAGACCACTAGCGGGGCTATACAATGAGCAGTTCTTC. Its translation: CASRPLAGLYNEQFF.

V gene TRBV6-2 or TRBV6-3 combines with J gene TRBJ1-1; D is uncertain. V lost 5 bases to trimming and J lost 9 bases, with 7 bases between them. Germline V gives CDR1 MNHEY, CDR2 SVGEGT. The CDR3 runs 10 residues. The CDR3 DNA sequence: TGTGCCAGCAGTAACGGGAAAGCTTTCTTT. It specifies CASSNGKAFF.

The V call is TRBV19, the J call TRBJ2-1; D is perhaps TRBD2 (7 bases). Germline-derived CDR1 and CDR2 are LNHDA and SQIVND (reference sequence). V lost 9 bases and J lost 7, with 16 bases in between. The CDR3 extends over 13 amino acids. CDR3: CASSGRGPNEQFF. The CDR3 DNA sequence: TGTGCCAGCTCAGGGCGGGGGCCTAATGAGCAGTTCTTC.

V and J are TRBV23-1 and TRBJ1-3, with D tentatively TRBD1 (6 bases). TRBV23-1 is labeled an ORF, and its function is uncertain. CDR3 length: 17 residues. The V end was cut by 2 bases, the J end by 0 bases, with 14 bases between. The CDR3 DNA reads TGCGCCAGCAGTCAAAAGCACGGACAGAGCTCTGGAAACACCATATATTTT. Protein sequence: CASSQKHGQSSGNTIYF.

This chain uses TRBV6-5 with TRBJ2-7; the D gene could be TRBD1 or TRBD2 (6 bases each). Per the germline V gene, CDR1 is MNHEY and CDR2 is SVGAGI. The CDR3 extends over 15 amino acids. Trimming took off 4 bases at V and 4 bases at J, with 17 bases between the two ends. This chain's CDR3 is CASSFRTAGSYEQYF. CDR3 sequence (DNA): TGTGCCAGCAGTTTTCGGACAGCGGGCTCTTACGAGCAGTACTTC.

This chain joins TRBV12-5 and TRBJ1-1; a weak D match, TRBD1 (5 bases). The V and J ends lost 2 bases and 7 bases respectively, with 17 bases between them. Germline lookup yields CDR1 LGHNT and CDR2 FRNRAP. This CDR3 has 15 amino acids. CDR3 DNA: TGTGCTAGTGGTTTGACCTACGGGACGGTTGTTGAAGCTTTCTTT. Translation gives CASGLTYGTVVEAFF.

With respect to this clone: The junction differs from germline at one of its ends, possibly a read error. The chain employs TRBV28 and TRBJ1-2, with TRBD1 as a possible D gene (5 bases). The germline V gene has CDR1 MDHEN and CDR2 SYDVKM. The CDR3 sequence is 12 residues long. The CDR3 protein is CASRPGGNSYTF. The CDR3 nucleotides read TGTGCGAGCAGACCGGGGGGGAACAGCTACACCTTC.

The chain employs TRBV9 and TRBJ2-3, with D perhaps matching TRBD2 (5 bases). The CDR3 covers 15 residues. CDR1 and CDR2 (germline): SGDLS, YYNGEE. The ends were cut back, 0 bases at V and 0 bases at J, with 8 bases in the middle. The CDR3 DNA reads TGTGCCAGCAGCGTAGCGGGGTCAAGCACAGATACGCAGTATTTT. It yields the protein CASSVAGSSTDTQYF.

The count of this clone is one. J is TRBJ1-2 and V is TRBV2; D unresolved. CDR1 and CDR2 (germline): SNHLY, FYNNEI. The V and J ends lost 6 bases and 4 bases respectively, with 12 bases between them. The CDR3 runs to 13 residues. The CDR3 DNA is TGTGCCAGCAGGGACGCAGCCCTCTATGGCTACACCTTC. This gives the protein CASRDAALYGYTF.

The V gene is TRBV4-1, the J gene TRBJ1-4; 7 nucleotides align to TRBD1. The CDR3 totals 14 residues. V shed 4 bases and J 8 bases; nucleotides not matched to a gene: 7. Per the germline V gene, CDR1 is MGHRA and CDR2 is YSYEKL. The CDR3 DNA reads TGCGCCAGCAGCCCCGGGAGGGGGCTCGAAAAACTGTTTTTT. Residues: CASSPGRGLEKLFF.

This clone was recorded once. An end of the junction does not agree with germline; a read error may underlie this. J is TRBJ2-7 and V is TRBV6-5, with D possibly matching TRBD1 (6 bases). Germline CDR1 reads MNHEY; CDR2 reads SVGAGI. This CDR3 region has 15 residues. CDR3 bases: TGTGCCAGCAGTTACTCGACGGACAGTCTCCCGATCGGTGACTTC. Amino acids: CASSYSTDSLPIGDF.

In DNA form, the CDR3 reads TGTGCCATCAGTGACAGCAGAGAATCCTACGAGCAGTACTTC. It codes for CAISDSRESYEQYF. The chain combines TRBV10-3 with TRBJ2-7; D gene ambiguous. CDR1 is ENHRY and CDR2 is SYGVKD in the germline V gene. The CDR3 is 14 amino acids. Trimming took 3 bases from V and 1 from J, leaving 10 bases between them.

V and J are TRBV27 and TRBJ2-2; D gene ambiguous. Trimming pared 4 bases from V and 1 base from J, leaving 7 bases between. The CDR3 has 14 amino acids. Germline V gene data show CDR1 as MNHEY and CDR2 as SMNVEV (reference sequence). CDR3 sequence: CASSWLGNTGELFF. The CDR3 DNA sequence: TGTGCCAGCAGTTGGCTGGGGAACACCGGGGAGCTGTTTTTT.

This chain joins TRBV6-2 or TRBV6-3 and TRBJ2-5; D remains unclear. V lost 4 bases and J 4 bases, leaving 19 bases between the germline ends. The CDR3 spans 16 residues. CDR1 and CDR2 from the germline V gene are MNHEY and SVGEGT. The CDR3 bases are TGTGCCAGCAGTTCGTTTGCACCGCGGTGGGGAGAGACCCAGTACTTC. Protein product: CASSSFAPRWGETQYF.

This sequence joins TRBV7-2 and TRBJ2-6; 7 bases are a match to TRBD1. Germline loops: CDR1 SGHTA, CDR2 FQGNSA. The CDR3 covers 17 residues. J gave up 0 bases and V 5 bases, and 7 bases lay outside the gene matches. Here the CDR3 DNA reads TGTGCCAGCAGCCGGGACAGCCAATCCTCTGGGGCCAACGTCCTGACTTTC. Encoded protein: CASSRDSQSSGANVLTF.

Written as DNA, the CDR3 is TGTGCCAGCAGCCCTCTGACTAGCGGGGGAGACAACGAGCAGTACTTC. Translated: CASSPLTSGGDNEQYF. The chain combines TRBV6-2 or TRBV6-3 with TRBJ2-7, with 12 positions matching TRBD2. The CDR3 has 16 residues. Germline trimming cut 6 bases from V and 5 bases from J; bases unmatched to any gene: 11. Germline values: CDR1 MNHEY, CDR2 SVGEGT.

V gene TRBV28 combines with J gene TRBJ2-1; possible D gene TRBD2, 5 bases. CDR1 MDHEN and CDR2 SYDVKM come from the germline V gene. This CDR3 spans 15 amino acids. V dropped 5 bases and J dropped 2 bases, with 13 bases sitting between them. The CDR3 region is CASSLTRLTYNEQFF. The CDR3, as DNA: TGTGCCAGCAGTCTGACCAGACTAACCTACAATGAGCAGTTCTTC. The complete variable domain, with remaining parts taken from reference TRBV28 and TRBJ2-1, reads DVKVTQSSRYLVKRTGEKVFLECVQDMDHENMFWYRQDPGLGLRLIYFSYDVKMKEKGDIPEGYSVSREKKERFSLILESASTNQTSMYLCASSLTRLTYNEQFFGPGTRLTVL.

V and J are TRBV19 and TRBJ2-5; 8 bases are shared with TRBD2. The germline CDR1 and CDR2 sequences are LNHDA and SQIVND (reference sequence). V gave up 3 bases and J gave up 2 bases; unmatched junction bases: 11. The CDR3 has 17 residues. The CDR3 bases are TGTGCCAGTAGTATCAACGGGGGGGCGCGAGGGCAAGAGACCCAGTACTTC. Translation: CASSINGGARGQETQYF.

The rearrangement uses TRBV7-8 and TRBJ2-7; 7 nucleotides match TRBD1. Trimming cost V 3 bases and J 2 bases; bases outside gene matches: 4. Germline-derived CDR1 and CDR2 are SGHVS and FQNEAQ. The CDR3 has 14 residues. In DNA, the CDR3 is TGTGCCAGCAGCTTTTCAGGGACAGCCTACGAGCAGTACTTC. This translates into CASSFSGTAYEQYF.

The genes are TRBV12-3 or TRBV12-4 and TRBJ2-2; 8 positions match TRBD2. The CDR3 length is 13 residues. J lost 5 bases, V lost 9 bases, and 5 bases had no gene match. The CDR3, as DNA: TGTGCCAGGGGACTAGTAAGTACCGGGGAGCTGTTTTTT. Translating it yields CARGLVSTGELFF.